This T cell receptor beta chain was documented in a study of regulatory T cells in long-lasting Graves disease. The germline V and J ends were trimmed by 4 bases and 0 bases, with 4 bases remaining between them. This CDR3 has 12 amino acids. Germline assignment: CDR1 SQVTM and CDR2 ANQGSEA. Construction of the TCR beta libraries employed iRepertoire HTBI primers in conjunction with Arm-PCR of CDR3 regions. TCRdb re-derived calls from the multiplex PCR reads in MiXCR, one entry per CDR3 protein. Here the sample spans roughly 420,000 distinct CDR3 sequences, about 15% being singletons. Ten or more counts support this clonotype. The sample's time point: newly diagnosed GD, antithyroid drugs for less than 3 months. Following extraction of RNA from PBMCs, that RNA was used to make the TCR library. These records were also assigned to another study, of T cells in Graves' hyperthyroidism and ophthalmopathy. This second study says: Across 18 months, stable Graves' hyperthyroidism was marked by no progression to ophthalmopathy. Recently diagnosed hyperthyroidism of less than 2 months' duration affected patients aged 18 to 65. Exclusion criteria comprised uncontrolled infection, other autoimmune disease, pregnancy or lactation. The TCR CDR3 was amplified in a first-round RT-PCR using the HTBI primer set.

Material: peripheral blood mononuclear cells (PBMCs), obtained at new diagnosis, from a patient treated with antithyroid drugs. The rearrangement links TRBV29-1 to TRBJ2-1; unclear D gene. This TCR was recovered from a woman aged 30 to 39 with Graves disease. The CDR3 DNA is TGCAGCGTTGGTAGCTCCTACAATGAGCAGTTCTTC. Amino acid sequence: CSVGSSYNEQFF.